Listed below are T cell receptor beta chains from one sample, sequenced in a study of blood T cell repertoires in COVID-19. The method was immunoSEQ multiplex PCR; TCRdb's version includes in-frame clones alone and lacks a portion of them. The sample has 130,000 to 150,000 clones, 84% seen once. Sequencing was performed on peripheral blood. These receptors all come from a man in his fifties or sixties with active or convalescent COVID-19. CDR3s include the opening cysteine and the closing phenylalanine or tryptophan. The order of the fields is D gene, V gene, J gene, clone size, CDR3 DNA, CDR3 protein. D genes are given only for firm matches. Size tells how often a clone was seen (once, few, many) or the class of an expanded clone, and some rows leave it out.

-	TRBV14	TRBJ2-7	-	TGTGCCAGCAGCCAAGGTCAGGGGCAGGGTAGCTCCTACGAGCAGTACTTC	CASSQGQGQGSSYEQYF
-	TRBV5-6	TRBJ2-3	-	TGTGCCAGCAGCTTTGCCCCTACGGGAGGCACAGATACGCAGTATTTT	CASSFAPTGGTDTQYF
TRBD1	TRBV7-9	TRBJ2-5	-	TGTGCCAGCAGCTTATACAGGGGAAGTCGAGAGACCCAGTACTTC	CASSLYRGSRETQYF
TRBD1	TRBV4-3	TRBJ1-6	-	TGCGCCAGCAGCCTCGGGACAGGTCAGGGTATAGGGGGTAATTCACCCCTCCACTTT	CASSLGTGQGIGGNSPLHF
-	TRBV11-2	TRBJ1-2	-	TGTGCCAGCAGCTTAGATCCAGGGTGGTATGGCTACACCTTC	CASSLDPGWYGYTF
-	TRBV5-1	TRBJ2-1	-	TGCGCCAGCAGCCGGGAAGCCCTTGAATTTATATCATCTGAGCAGTTCTTC	CASSREALEFISSEQFF
-	TRBV12-5	TRBJ1-6	-	TGTGCTAGTGGTCCGTCCAGGGATTCACCCCTCCACTTT	CASGPSRDSPLHF
-	TRBV9	TRBJ2-3	once	TGTGCCAGCAGCGTGCAGGGTAACATAGATACGCAGTATTTT	CASSVQGNIDTQYF
TRBD1	TRBV7-2	TRBJ1-2	-	TGTGCCAGCAACTCCGGGACAGGAGTCCACTATGGCTACACCTTC	CASNSGTGVHYGYTF
-	TRBV5-1	TRBJ2-2	-	TGCGCCAGCAGCTTCGGCAGGGTCAACGCCGGGGAGCTGTTTTTT	CASSFGRVNAGELFF
TRBD2	TRBV2	TRBJ2-3	-	TGTGCCAGCAGGGGCATCTGGACTAGCGGGAGCGCTAGCACAGATACGCAGTATTTT	CASRGIWTSGSASTDTQYF
-	TRBV12-5	TRBJ2-4	-	TGTGCTAGTGGTTTGGTAGGCAGGGGAGTTCAGTACTTC	CASGLVGRGVQYF
TRBD1	TRBV4-1	TRBJ1-1	few	TGCGCCAGCACCGGGGACAGCATGAACACTGAAGCTTTCTTT	CASTGDSMNTEAFF
TRBD1	TRBV19	TRBJ1-5	-	TGTGCCAGTAGTAGTTCTCCGGGACAGGGGGCTTGGCAGCCCCAGCATTTT	CASSSSPGQGAWQPQHF
TRBD1	TRBV27	TRBJ2-7	-	TGTGCCAGCAGGCCGGGCAGGGGGTTATCCTACGAGCAGTACTTC	CASRPGRGLSYEQYF
-	TRBV12-3/TRBV12-4	TRBJ1-3	-	TGTGCCAGCAGTCTACAGGGAGACACCATATATTTT	CASSLQGDTIYF
-	TRBV27	TRBJ2-1	-	TGTGCCAGCAGGGACTTAGGGGAGCAGTTCTTC	CASRDLGEQFF
TRBD1	TRBV30	TRBJ1-1	-	TGTGCCTGCCTCCGAGGGACAGGGGGATCGGGCACTGAAGCTTTCTTT	CACLRGTGGSGTEAFF
TRBD1	TRBV6-5	TRBJ1-3	-	TGTGCCAGCAGCAGAACAGGGGAGTCTGGAAACACCATATATTTT	CASSRTGESGNTIYF
TRBD2	TRBV25-1	TRBJ2-5	-	TGTGCCAGCAGGGACCTCGGACTAGCGGGAGGGGCAGAGACCCAGTACTTC	CASRDLGLAGGAETQYF
-	TRBV6-4	TRBJ1-4	-	TGTGCCAGCAGCCGCGAATTCTCAACTAATGAAAAACTGTTTTTT	CASSREFSTNEKLFF
-	TRBV27	TRBJ1-5	-	TGTGCCAGCAGGATTACAGGTTACAATCAGCCCCAGCATTTT	CASRITGYNQPQHF
TRBD1	TRBV6-5	TRBJ2-2	once	TGTGCCAGCAGATCCGGGACAGACAACACCGGGGAGCTGTTTTTT	CASRSGTDNTGELFF
-	TRBV4-1	TRBJ2-2	-	TGCGCCAGCAGCCAATCACGGACCGGGGAGCTGTTTTTT	CASSQSRTGELFF
-	TRBV2	TRBJ1-4	-	TGTGCCAGCAGTGTCGGACAGCAAAAACTGTTTTTT	CASSVGQQKLFF
TRBD2	TRBV6-2/TRBV6-3	TRBJ2-1	-	TGTGCCAGCAGTCAAAGGATAGCGGGAGGGCCAGGTGAGCAGTTCTTC	CASSQRIAGGPGEQFF
-	TRBV27	TRBJ2-2	-	TGTGCCAGCAGTCAGCCGGGGGGCAGGCCGTACACCGGGGAGCTGTTTTTT	CASSQPGGRPYTGELFF
TRBD2	TRBV6-5	TRBJ2-5	-	TGTGCCAGCAGTTACGACGGGAGGGAGACCCAGTACTTC	CASSYDGRETQYF
-	TRBV5-1	TRBJ1-1	-	TGCGCCAGCAGCAGAGATCTGAACACTGAAGCTTTCTTT	CASSRDLNTEAFF
-	TRBV6-5	TRBJ1-3	-	TGTGCCAGCAGGACCGGGGGAAACACCATATATTTT	CASRTGGNTIYF
TRBD1	TRBV5-6	TRBJ1-3	-	TGTGCCAGCAGCAGCGGACAGGGGGCTAGAAACACCATATATTTT	CASSSGQGARNTIYF
TRBD1	TRBV18	TRBJ2-1	-	TGTGCCAGCTCCCTCCGACAGGGAACTAACAATGAGCAGTTCTTC	CASSLRQGTNNEQFF
TRBD1	TRBV2	TRBJ1-4	-	TGTGCCAGCAGTGAAGCCGGGACAGGGGATGAAAAACTGTTTTTT	CASSEAGTGDEKLFF
-	TRBV12-3/TRBV12-4	TRBJ1-1	-	TGTGCCAGCAGTTTAATCGGTACTGAAGCTTTCTTT	CASSLIGTEAFF
-	TRBV12-3/TRBV12-4	TRBJ1-2	-	TGTGCCAGCAGTACCGGGACATACTATGGCTACACCTTC	CASSTGTYYGYTF
TRBD1	TRBV29-1	TRBJ2-2	-	TGCAGCGTTGAAGCGACAGGGGCGAACACCGGGGAGCTGTTTTTT	CSVEATGANTGELFF
TRBD1	TRBV5-1	TRBJ1-6	-	TGCGCCAGCAGCTTGGCGGCAGGGGGTTACAATTCACCCCTCCACTTT	CASSLAAGGYNSPLHF
-	TRBV11-2	TRBJ2-3	-	TGTGCCAGCAGACCACCGGGATATACGCAGTATTTT	CASRPPGYTQYF
-	TRBV6-1	TRBJ1-1	-	TGTGCCAGCAGTGAGCGAGTGAACACTGAAGCTTTCTTT	CASSERVNTEAFF
-	TRBV29-1	TRBJ2-3	-	TGCAGCGTTGTCGGCTACGGAGGCACAGATACGCAGTATTTT	CSVVGYGGTDTQYF
-	TRBV5-4	TRBJ1-2	-	TGTGCCAGCAGCTTTTGGGAGCTGCGGGTCAGTCGGGTCTCCAACTATGGCTACACCTTC	CASSFWELRVSRVSNYGYTF
-	TRBV30	TRBJ1-2	once	TGTGCCTGGAGTACGAAAGGGGGTTCGCTCCCTTCTGGCACCTTC	CAWSTKGGSLPSGTF
-	TRBV7-2	TRBJ2-1	-	TGTGCCAGCAGCTTAGTGGGGGGTCTCTACAATGAGCAGTTCTTC	CASSLVGGLYNEQFF
-	TRBV24-1	TRBJ2-3	-	TGTGCCACCAGTGATCCCCGACAGCGCACAGATACGCAGTATTTT	CATSDPRQRTDTQYF
-	TRBV7-2	TRBJ2-5	-	TGTGCCAGCAGCTTAGTTTGGCGGTCACAAGAGACCCAGTACTTC	CASSLVWRSQETQYF